The clone carrying this T cell receptor beta chain was recorded a few times. The sample is drawn from a study of blood T cell repertoires in COVID-19. Profiled with immunoSEQ multiplex PCR; TCRdb holds only in-frame clones, not every one. The sample holds more than 45,000 clones, roughly 87% seen once. V lost 4 bases, J lost 0 bases, and 6 bases stayed unmatched. Germline V lookup: CDR1 KGHSH, CDR2 LQKENI. The CDR3 contains 19 residues. Material: peripheral blood. The J gene is TRBJ2-1, the V gene TRBV18; 16 nucleotides align to TRBD2. This TCR came from a human donor with active COVID-19. The donor label of this sample is uncertain. CDR3 loop: CASSQGLAGGPSSYNEQFF. The CDR3 region has the DNA TGTGCCAGCTCACAGGGACTAGCGGGGGGGCCGAGCTCCTACAATGAGCAGTTCTTC.